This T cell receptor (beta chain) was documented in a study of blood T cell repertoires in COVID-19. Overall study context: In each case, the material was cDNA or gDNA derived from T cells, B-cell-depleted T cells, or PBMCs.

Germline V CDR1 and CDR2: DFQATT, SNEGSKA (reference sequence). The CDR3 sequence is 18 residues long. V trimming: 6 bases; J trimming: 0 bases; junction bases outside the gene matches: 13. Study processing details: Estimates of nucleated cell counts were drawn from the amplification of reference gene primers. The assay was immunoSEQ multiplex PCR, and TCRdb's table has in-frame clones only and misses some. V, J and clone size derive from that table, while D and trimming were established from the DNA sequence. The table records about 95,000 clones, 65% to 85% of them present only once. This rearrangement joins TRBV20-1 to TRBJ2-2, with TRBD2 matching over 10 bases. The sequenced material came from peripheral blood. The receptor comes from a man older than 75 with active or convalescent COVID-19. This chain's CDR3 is CSASTLAGQLANTGELFF. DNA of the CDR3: TGCAGTGCGAGTACACTAGCGGGACAGCTCGCGAACACCGGGGAGCTGTTTTTT.